The present entry profiles one T cell receptor (beta chain) with its context. Generated by immunoSEQ multiplex PCR, the TCRdb table keeps only in-frame clones and is missing some. Of approximately 70,000 clones in the sample, 80% to 95% were seen once. The sample is drawn from a study of T cell changes during pregnancy in multiple sclerosis. V was pared by 4 bases and J by 1 base, with 13 bases between. The length of the CDR3 is 15 residues. Germline CDR1 reads SGHRS; CDR2 reads YFSETQ. J is TRBJ2-3 and V is TRBV5-1, with a possible D match to TRBD2 (5 bases). Sequencing used peripheral blood, obtained in the first trimester of pregnancy. This clonotype was obtained from a female donor in good health, enrolled as a control in a pregnancy study. CDR3 in amino acids: CASSPSGYRTDTQYF. The CDR3 bases are TGCGCCAGCAGCCCCAGCGGTTACCGCACAGATACGCAGTATTTT.